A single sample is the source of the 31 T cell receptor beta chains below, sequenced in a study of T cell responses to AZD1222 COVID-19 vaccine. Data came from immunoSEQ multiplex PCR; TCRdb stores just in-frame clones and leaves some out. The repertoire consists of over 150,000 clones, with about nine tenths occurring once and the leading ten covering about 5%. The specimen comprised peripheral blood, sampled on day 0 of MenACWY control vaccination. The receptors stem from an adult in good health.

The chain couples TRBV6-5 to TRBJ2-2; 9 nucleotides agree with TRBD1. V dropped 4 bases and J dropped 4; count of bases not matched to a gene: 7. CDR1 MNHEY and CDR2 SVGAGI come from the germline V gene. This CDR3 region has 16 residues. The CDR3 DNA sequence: TGTGCCAGCAGTTTAACTCCGGGACAGGGCACCGGGGAGCTGTTTTTT. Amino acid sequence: CASSLTPGQGTGELFF.

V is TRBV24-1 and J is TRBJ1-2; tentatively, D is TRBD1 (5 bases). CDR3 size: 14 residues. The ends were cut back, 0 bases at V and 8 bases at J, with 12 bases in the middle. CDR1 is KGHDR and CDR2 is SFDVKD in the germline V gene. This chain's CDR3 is CATSDLEAGRGYTF. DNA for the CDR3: TGTGCCACCAGTGATTTGGAAGCAGGGCGAGGCTACACCTTC.

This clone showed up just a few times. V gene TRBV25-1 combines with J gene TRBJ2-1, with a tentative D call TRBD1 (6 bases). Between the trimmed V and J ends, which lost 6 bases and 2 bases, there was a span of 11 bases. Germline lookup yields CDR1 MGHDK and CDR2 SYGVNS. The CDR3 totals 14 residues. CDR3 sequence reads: CASRKTGPYNEQFF. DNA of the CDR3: TGTGCCAGCAGGAAGACAGGTCCCTACAATGAGCAGTTCTTC. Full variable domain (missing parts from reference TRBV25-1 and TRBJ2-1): EADIYQTPRYLVIGTGKKITLECSQTMGHDKMYWYQQDPGMELHLIHYSYGVNSTEKGDLSSESTVSRIRTEHFPLTLESARPSHTSQYLCASRKTGPYNEQFFGPGTRLTVL.

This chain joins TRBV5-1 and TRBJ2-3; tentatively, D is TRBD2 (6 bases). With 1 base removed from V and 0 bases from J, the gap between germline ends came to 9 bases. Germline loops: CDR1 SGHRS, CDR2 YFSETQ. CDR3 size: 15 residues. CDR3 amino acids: CASSLRGFSTDTQYF. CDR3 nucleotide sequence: TGCGCCAGCAGCTTGCGGGGGTTTAGCACAGATACGCAGTATTTT.

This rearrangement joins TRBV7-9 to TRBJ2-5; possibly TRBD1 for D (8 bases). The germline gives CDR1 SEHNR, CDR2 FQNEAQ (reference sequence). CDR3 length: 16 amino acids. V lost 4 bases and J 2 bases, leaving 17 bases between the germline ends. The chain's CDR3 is CASSSGQGGQQETQYF. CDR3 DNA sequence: TGTGCCAGCAGCTCTGGACAGGGAGGGCAACAAGAGACCCAGTACTTC.

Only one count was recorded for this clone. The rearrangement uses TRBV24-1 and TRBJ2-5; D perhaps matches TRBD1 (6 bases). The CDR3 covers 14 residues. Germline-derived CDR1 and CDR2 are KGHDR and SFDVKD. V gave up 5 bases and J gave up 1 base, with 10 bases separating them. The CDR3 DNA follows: TGTGCCACCAGTGGGGTGGGGGCCCAAGAGACCCAGTACTTC. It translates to CATSGVGAQETQYF.

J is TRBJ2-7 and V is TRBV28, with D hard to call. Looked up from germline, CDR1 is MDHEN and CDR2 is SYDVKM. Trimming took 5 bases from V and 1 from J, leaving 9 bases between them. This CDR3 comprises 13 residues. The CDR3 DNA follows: TGTGCCAGCAGTCCGACCGTTTCCTACGAGCAGTACGTC. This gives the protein CASSPTVSYEQYV.

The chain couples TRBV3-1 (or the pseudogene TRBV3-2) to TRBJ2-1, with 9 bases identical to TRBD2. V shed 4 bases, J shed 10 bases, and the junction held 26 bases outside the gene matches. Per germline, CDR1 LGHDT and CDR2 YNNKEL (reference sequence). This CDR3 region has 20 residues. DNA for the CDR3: TGTGCCAGCAGCCGGGGCGACGGGTTACCGGGACTAGCAAGACTCGGCGAGCAGTTCTTC. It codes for CASSRGDGLPGLARLGEQFF.

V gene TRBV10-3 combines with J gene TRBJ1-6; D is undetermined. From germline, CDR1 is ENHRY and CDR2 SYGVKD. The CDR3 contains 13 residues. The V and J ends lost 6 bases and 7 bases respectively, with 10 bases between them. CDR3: CAIRNGRNSPLHF. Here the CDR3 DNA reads TGTGCCATCAGGAACGGCCGGAATTCACCCCTCCACTTT.

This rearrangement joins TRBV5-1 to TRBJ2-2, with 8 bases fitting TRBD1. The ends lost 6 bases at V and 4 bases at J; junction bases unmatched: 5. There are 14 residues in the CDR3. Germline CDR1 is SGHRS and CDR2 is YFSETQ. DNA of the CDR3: TGCGCCAGCAAGCCAGGGGGCGTCACCGGGGAGCTGTTTTTT. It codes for CASKPGGVTGELFF.

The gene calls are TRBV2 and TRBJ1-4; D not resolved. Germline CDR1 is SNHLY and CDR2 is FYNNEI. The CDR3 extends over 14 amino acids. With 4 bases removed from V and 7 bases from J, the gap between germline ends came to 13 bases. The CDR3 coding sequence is TGTGCCAGCAGTGGGGGATGGGCCGGTGAAAAACTGTTTTTT. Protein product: CASSGGWAGEKLFF.

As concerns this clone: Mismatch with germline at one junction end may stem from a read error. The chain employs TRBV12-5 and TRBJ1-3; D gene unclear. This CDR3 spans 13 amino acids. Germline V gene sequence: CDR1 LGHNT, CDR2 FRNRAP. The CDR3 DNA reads TGTGCTAGTGCTTTGGAACCTGGAAACACCATATATTTT. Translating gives CASALEPGNTIYF.

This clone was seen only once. CDR3 nucleotides: TGTGCCAGCACCAGGACAAATTACGAGCAGTACTTC. Its translation is CASTRTNYEQYF. The chain is built from TRBV2 and TRBJ2-7; maybe TRBD1 (5 bases). This CDR3 has 12 residues. Trimming took off 7 bases at V and 4 bases at J, with 11 bases between the two ends. The germline CDR1 and CDR2 sequences are SNHLY and FYNNEI.

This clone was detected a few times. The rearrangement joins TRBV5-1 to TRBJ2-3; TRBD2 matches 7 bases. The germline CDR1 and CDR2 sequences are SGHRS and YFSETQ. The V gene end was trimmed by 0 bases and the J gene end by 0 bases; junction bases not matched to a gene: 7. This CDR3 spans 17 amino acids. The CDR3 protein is CASSLGLAATSTDTQYF. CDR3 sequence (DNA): TGCGCCAGCAGCTTGGGACTAGCAGCGACTAGCACAGATACGCAGTATTTT.

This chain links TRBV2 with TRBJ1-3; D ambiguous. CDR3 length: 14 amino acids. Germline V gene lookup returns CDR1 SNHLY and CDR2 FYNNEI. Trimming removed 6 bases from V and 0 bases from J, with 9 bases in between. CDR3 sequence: CASSPTSSGNTIYF. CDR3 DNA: TGTGCCAGCAGCCCTACCAGCTCTGGAAACACCATATATTTT. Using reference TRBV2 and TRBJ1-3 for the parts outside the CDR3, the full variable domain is EPEVTQTPSHQVTQMGQEVILRCVPISNHLYFYWYRQILGQKVEFLVSFYNNEISEKSEIFDDQFSVERPDGSNFTLKIRSTKLEDSAMYFCASSPTSSGNTIYFGEGSWLTVV.

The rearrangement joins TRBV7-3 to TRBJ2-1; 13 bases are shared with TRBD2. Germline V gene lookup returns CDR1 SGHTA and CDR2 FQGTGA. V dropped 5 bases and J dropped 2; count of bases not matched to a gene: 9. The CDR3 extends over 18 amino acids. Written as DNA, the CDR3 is TGTGCCAGCAGCCCACACCTACTAGCGGGAGGGGCCTACAATGAGCAGTTCTTC. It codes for CASSPHLLAGGAYNEQFF.

CDR3 residues: CASSSGLVEKLFF. CDR3 nucleotide sequence: TGTGCCAGCAGTTCGGGCCTTGTGGAAAAACTGTTTTTT. The chain carries TRBV2 and TRBJ1-4; D is undetermined. Germline CDR1 SNHLY, CDR2 FYNNEI. V lost 5 bases, J lost 8 bases, and 12 bases lay in between. This CDR3 has 13 residues. The entire variable domain, with the rest obtained from reference TRBV2 and TRBJ1-4, is as follows: EPEVTQTPSHQVTQMGQEVILRCVPISNHLYFYWYRQILGQKVEFLVSFYNNEISEKSEIFDDQFSVERPDGSNFTLKIRSTKLEDSAMYFCASSSGLVEKLFFGSGTQLSVL.

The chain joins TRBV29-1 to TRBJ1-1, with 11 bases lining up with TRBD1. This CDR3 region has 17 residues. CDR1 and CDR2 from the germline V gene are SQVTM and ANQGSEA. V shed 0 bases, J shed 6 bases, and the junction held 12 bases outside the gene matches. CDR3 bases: TGCAGCGTTGAAGATTTTTCGGCCGGACAGGGGGCTGCTGAAGCTTTCTTT. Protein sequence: CSVEDFSAGQGAAEAFF.

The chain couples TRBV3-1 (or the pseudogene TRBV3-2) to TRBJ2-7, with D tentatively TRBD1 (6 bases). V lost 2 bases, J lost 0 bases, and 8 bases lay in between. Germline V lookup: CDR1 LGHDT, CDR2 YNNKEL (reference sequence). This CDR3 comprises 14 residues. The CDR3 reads CASSQQTGSYEQYV. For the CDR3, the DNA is TGTGCCAGCAGCCAACAGACAGGCTCCTACGAGCAGTACGTC.

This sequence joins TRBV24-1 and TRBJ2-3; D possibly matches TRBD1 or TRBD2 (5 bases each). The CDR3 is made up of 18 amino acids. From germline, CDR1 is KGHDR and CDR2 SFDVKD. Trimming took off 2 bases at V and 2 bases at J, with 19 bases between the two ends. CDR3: CATSDSIWGGGFTDTQYF. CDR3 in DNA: TGTGCCACCAGTGATTCGATATGGGGTGGGGGTTTCACAGATACGCAGTATTTT.

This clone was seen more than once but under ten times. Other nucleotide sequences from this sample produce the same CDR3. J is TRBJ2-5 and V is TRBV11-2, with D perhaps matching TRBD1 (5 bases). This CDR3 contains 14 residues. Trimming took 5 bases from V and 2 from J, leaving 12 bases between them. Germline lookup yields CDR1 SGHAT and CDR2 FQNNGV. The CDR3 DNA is TGTGCCAGCAGCCCCCAGGGATTTCAAGAGACCCAGTACTTC. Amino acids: CASSPQGFQETQYF.

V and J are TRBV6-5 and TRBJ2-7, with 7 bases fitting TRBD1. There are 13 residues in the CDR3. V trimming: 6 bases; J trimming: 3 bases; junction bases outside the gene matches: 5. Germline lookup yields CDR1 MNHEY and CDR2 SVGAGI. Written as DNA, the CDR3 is TGTGCCAGCAGCCGGGACAGCCTCTACGAGCAGTACTTC. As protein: CASSRDSLYEQYF.

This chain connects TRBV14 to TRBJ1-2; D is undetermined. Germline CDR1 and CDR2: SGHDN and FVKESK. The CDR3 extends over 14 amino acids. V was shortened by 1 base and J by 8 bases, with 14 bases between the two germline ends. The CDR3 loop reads CASSQGGGLGGYTF. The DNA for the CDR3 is TGTGCCAGCAGCCAAGGCGGAGGCCTGGGGGGCTACACCTTC.

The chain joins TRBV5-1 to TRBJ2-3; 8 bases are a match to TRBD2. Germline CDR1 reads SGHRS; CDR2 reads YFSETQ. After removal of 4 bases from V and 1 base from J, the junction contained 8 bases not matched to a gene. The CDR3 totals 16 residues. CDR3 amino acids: CASSPAGGRRTDTQYF. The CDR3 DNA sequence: TGCGCCAGCAGCCCTGCGGGGGGCCGCCGCACAGATACGCAGTATTTT.

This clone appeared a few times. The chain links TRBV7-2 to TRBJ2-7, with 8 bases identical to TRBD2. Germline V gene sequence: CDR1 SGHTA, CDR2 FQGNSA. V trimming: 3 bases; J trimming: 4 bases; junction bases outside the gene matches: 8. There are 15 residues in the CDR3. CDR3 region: CASSLSGSMVYEQYF. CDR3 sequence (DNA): TGTGCCAGCAGCTTGAGCGGGAGCATGGTATACGAGCAGTACTTC.

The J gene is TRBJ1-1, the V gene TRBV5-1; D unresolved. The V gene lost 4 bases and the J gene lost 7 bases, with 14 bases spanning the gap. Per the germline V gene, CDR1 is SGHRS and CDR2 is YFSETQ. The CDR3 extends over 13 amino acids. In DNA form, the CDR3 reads TGCGCCAGCAGCGTAGAGCCCGACGGTGAAGCTTTCTTT. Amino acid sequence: CASSVEPDGEAFF.

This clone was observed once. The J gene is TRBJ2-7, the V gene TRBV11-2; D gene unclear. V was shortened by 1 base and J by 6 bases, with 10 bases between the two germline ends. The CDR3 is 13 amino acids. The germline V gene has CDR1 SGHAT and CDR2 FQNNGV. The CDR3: CASSLAGTGEQYF. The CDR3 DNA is TGTGCCAGCAGCTTAGCAGGAACGGGCGAGCAGTACTTC.

CDR3 protein: CASSLAGASQDTQYF. The CDR3 bases are TGTGCCAGCAGCTTAGCCGGCGCGAGCCAGGATACGCAGTATTTT. The chain joins TRBV11-3 to TRBJ2-3, with no clear D. Germline CDR1 and CDR2: SGHNT and YENEEA. V lost 1 base to trimming and J lost 6 bases, with 14 bases between them. There are 15 residues in the CDR3.

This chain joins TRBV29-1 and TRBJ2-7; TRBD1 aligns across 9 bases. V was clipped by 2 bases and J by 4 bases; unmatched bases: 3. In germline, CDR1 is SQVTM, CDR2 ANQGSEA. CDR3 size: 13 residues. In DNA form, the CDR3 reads TGCAGCGTTGAAATGGACAGGGGTTACGAGCAGTACTTC. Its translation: CSVEMDRGYEQYF.

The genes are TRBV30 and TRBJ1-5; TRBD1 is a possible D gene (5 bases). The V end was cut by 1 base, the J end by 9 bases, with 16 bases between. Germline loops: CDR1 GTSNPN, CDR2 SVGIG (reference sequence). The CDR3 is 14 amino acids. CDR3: CAWSEATGVGPQHF. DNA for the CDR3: TGTGCCTGGAGTGAGGCTACGGGGGTTGGGCCCCAGCATTTT.

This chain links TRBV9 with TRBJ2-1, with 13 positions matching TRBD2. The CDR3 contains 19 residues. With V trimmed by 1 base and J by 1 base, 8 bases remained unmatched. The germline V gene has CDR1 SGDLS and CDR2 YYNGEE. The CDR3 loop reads CASSVTSGGASSSYNEQFF. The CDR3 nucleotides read TGTGCCAGCAGCGTAACTAGCGGGGGGGCGTCTAGTTCCTACAATGAGCAGTTCTTC.